This entry lists 30 T cell receptor beta chains sequenced from one sample in a study of blood T cell repertoires in COVID-19. Some clones are missing from TCRdb's copy, which holds only in-frame ones; the method was immunoSEQ multiplex PCR. The sample contains around 270,000 clones, 85% to 90% of which appear only once. Material: peripheral blood. These receptors came from a man aged 40-55 years with acute or convalescent COVID-19.

This sequence joins TRBV2 and TRBJ2-1; weak D call: TRBD2 (5 bases). Germline V lookup: CDR1 SNHLY, CDR2 FYNNEI. The CDR3 is 13 residues long. V was trimmed by 5 bases and J by 2 bases, leaving 7 bases between them. The CDR3 coding sequence is TGTGCCAGCAGTCGGGATCCCTACAATGAGCAGTTCTTC. This sequence encodes CASSRDPYNEQFF.

This sequence joins TRBV10-1 and TRBJ2-3; 10 bases agree with TRBD1. The CDR3 loop spans 15 amino acids. Per germline, CDR1 WNHNN and CDR2 SYGVQD (reference sequence). J was trimmed by 2 bases and V by 6 bases; bases with no gene match: 5. This CDR3 is CASSRDRGFTDTQYF. The CDR3 region has the DNA TGCGCCAGCAGCCGGGACAGGGGTTTCACAGATACGCAGTATTTT.

The chain uses TRBV4-1 and TRBJ2-7, with D perhaps TRBD2 (5 bases). This CDR3 comprises 14 residues. Germline-derived CDR1 and CDR2 are MGHRA and YSYEKL. V was shortened by 4 bases and J by 4 bases, with 14 bases between the two germline ends. The CDR3 reads CASSPRHGGYEQYF. As DNA, the CDR3 is TGCGCCAGCAGCCCCCGGCACGGAGGTTACGAGCAGTACTTC.

In DNA form, the CDR3 reads TGTGCCAGCAGCTTGCAGGGGGCGAGTGACTACGGTGGCTACACCTTC. Residues: CASSLQGASDYGGYTF. The J gene is TRBJ1-2, the V gene TRBV5-5; 8 bases fit TRBD1. Per germline, CDR1 SGHKS and CDR2 YYEKEE (reference sequence). V shed 1 base, J shed 7 bases, and the junction held 12 bases outside the gene matches. The CDR3 length is 16 residues.

The gene calls are TRBV6-5 and TRBJ2-3; possible D gene TRBD1, 7 bases. Per germline, CDR1 MNHEY and CDR2 SVGAGI. The CDR3 is made up of 12 amino acids. The V gene lost 7 bases and the J gene lost 8 bases, with 13 bases spanning the gap. This CDR3 reads CASTRQGGTQYF. The CDR3 DNA follows: TGTGCCAGCACCCGACAGGGAGGTACGCAGTATTTT.

J is TRBJ1-4 and V is TRBV30; D is unresolved. The CDR3 has 12 residues. Germline assignment: CDR1 GTSNPN and CDR2 SVGIG (reference sequence). The V gene lost 5 bases and the J gene lost 5 bases, with 9 bases spanning the gap. As DNA, the CDR3 is TGTGCCTGGGCTACAGCAAATGAAAAACTGTTTTTT. Its protein is CAWATANEKLFF.

This chain joins TRBV5-1 and TRBJ1-6; possible D gene TRBD1, 5 bases. Germline V gives CDR1 SGHRS, CDR2 YFSETQ. Deletions cut 0 bases from V and 10 bases from J, with 11 bases between. The CDR3 consists of 14 residues. CDR3: CASSLVSGKSPLHF. DNA of the CDR3: TGCGCCAGCAGCTTGGTCTCAGGGAAGTCACCCCTCCACTTT.

This clone appeared once. The chain couples TRBV4-1 to TRBJ2-6; TRBD2 agrees at 14 bases. The germline V gene has CDR1 MGHRA and CDR2 YSYEKL. J was trimmed by 5 bases and V by 0 bases; bases with no gene match: 12. The CDR3 extends over 21 amino acids. The CDR3 loop is CASSQEPGLAGGSLRANVLTF. CDR3 nucleotide sequence: TGCGCCAGCAGCCAAGAACCCGGACTAGCGGGGGGTTCCTTAAGGGCCAACGTCCTGACTTTC.

This clone was picked up one time. The V call is TRBV29-1, the J call TRBJ2-3; 10 nucleotides line up with TRBD1. V gave up 5 bases and J gave up 3 bases; unmatched junction bases: 11. The CDR3 has 16 residues. The germline V gene has CDR1 SQVTM and CDR2 ANQGSEA. The DNA of the CDR3 is TGCAGCGTTTTGAAGGATCGGACAGGGGGGACAGATACGCAGTATTTT. Its translation is CSVLKDRTGGTDTQYF.

This chain uses TRBV11-2 with TRBJ2-1; D perhaps matches TRBD2 (6 bases). Germline CDR1 reads SGHAT; CDR2 reads FQNNGV. The CDR3 contains 13 residues. The germline V and J ends were trimmed by 3 bases and 10 bases, with 13 bases remaining between them. The CDR3 spells CASSFLKEGEQFF. CDR3 nucleotide sequence: TGTGCCAGCAGCTTCCTGAAGGAGGGGGAGCAGTTCTTC.

The chain uses TRBV5-1 and TRBJ1-1; 9 bases match TRBD1. In germline, CDR1 is SGHRS, CDR2 YFSETQ. V trimming: 7 bases; J trimming: 12 bases; junction bases outside the gene matches: 13. The CDR3 has 13 residues. In DNA, the CDR3 is TGCGCCAGCCGTACCACAGGGGGCTCATCTACTTTCTTT. As protein: CASRTTGGSSTFF.

CDR3 region: CASSRDMNTEAFF. The CDR3 bases are TGTGCCAGCTCCCGGGACATGAACACTGAAGCTTTCTTT. This chain uses TRBV18 with TRBJ1-1, with D possibly TRBD1 on 6 matching bases. V lost 6 bases, J lost 0 bases, and 8 bases lay in between. CDR1 KGHSH and CDR2 LQKENI come from the germline V gene. This CDR3 has 13 residues. Full variable domain (missing parts from reference TRBV18 and TRBJ1-1): NAGVMQNPRHLVRRRGQEARLRCSPMKGHSHVYWYRQLPEEGLKFMVYLQKENIIDESGMPKERFSAEFPKEGPSILRIQQVVRGDSAAYFCASSRDMNTEAFFGQGTRLTVV.

The gene calls are TRBV10-3 and TRBJ2-7, with D perhaps matching TRBD1 (5 bases). Germline-derived CDR1 and CDR2 are ENHRY and SYGVKD. The V and J ends lost 3 bases and 0 bases respectively, with 12 bases between them. The length of the CDR3 is 15 residues. The CDR3 loop is CAISERGSSSYEQYF. The CDR3 DNA reads TGTGCCATCAGTGAAAGGGGCAGTAGCTCCTACGAGCAGTACTTC.

Only one count was recorded for this clone. The gene calls are TRBV6-1 and TRBJ1-1, with D unresolved. V dropped 3 bases and J dropped 3 bases, with 5 bases sitting between them. Per germline, CDR1 MNHNS and CDR2 SASEGT. The CDR3 is 12 amino acids. The CDR3: CASSDLHTEAFF. The CDR3 DNA is TGTGCCAGCAGTGATCTCCACACTGAAGCTTTCTTT.

The V gene is TRBV12-5, the J gene TRBJ1-1; 8 bases are shared with TRBD1. Trimming removed 4 bases from V and 1 base from J; junction bases left unmatched: 11. From germline, CDR1 is LGHNT and CDR2 FRNRAP. The length of the CDR3 is 17 residues. The CDR3 reads CASGSERQGRQNTEAFF. DNA for the CDR3: TGTGCTAGTGGTTCTGAAAGACAGGGGAGGCAGAACACTGAAGCTTTCTTT.

The chain is built from TRBV2 and TRBJ2-7; TRBD2 might be the D (6 bases). The CDR3 totals 13 residues. Germline assignment: CDR1 SNHLY and CDR2 FYNNEI. V gave up 1 base and J gave up 7 bases, with 11 bases separating them. The CDR3 DNA sequence: TGTGCCAGCAGTGAAGTAATCGGGGGAGAGCAGTACTTC. As protein: CASSEVIGGEQYF.

The chain links TRBV7-8 to TRBJ1-3, with D maybe TRBD1 (6 bases). The CDR3 covers 16 residues. The V end was cut by 5 bases, the J end by 7 bases, with 21 bases between. CDR1 is SGHVS, CDR2 FQNEAQ, per germline. The CDR3 DNA is TGTGCCAGCAGCCCAGACCTACAGGGAATAGGCAACACCATATATTTT. Encoded protein: CASSPDLQGIGNTIYF.

J is TRBJ1-2 and V is TRBV24-1, with D unclear. This CDR3 contains 11 residues. Germline CDR1 KGHDR, CDR2 SFDVKD. V lost 4 bases to trimming and J lost 4 bases, with 3 bases between them. CDR3 amino acids: CATSDSYGYTF. DNA of the CDR3: TGTGCCACCAGTGACAGCTATGGCTACACCTTC.

The V and J genes are TRBV6-5 and TRBJ1-4; tentatively, D is TRBD1 (6 bases). CDR1 is MNHEY and CDR2 is SVGAGI in the germline V gene. This CDR3 comprises 14 residues. With 6 bases removed from V and 4 bases from J, the gap between germline ends came to 12 bases. CDR3 loop: CASSPGTLNEKLFF. The CDR3 DNA follows: TGTGCCAGCAGCCCCGGGACACTTAATGAAAAACTGTTTTTT.

As DNA, the CDR3 is TGCGCCAGCAGCTTGGGGGGGTCGACAGGAACTAATGAAAAACTGTTTTTT. Residues: CASSLGGSTGTNEKLFF. V is TRBV5-1 and J is TRBJ1-4; D is perhaps TRBD1 (6 bases). This CDR3 comprises 17 residues. Trimming shortened V by 0 bases and J by 1 base, and 13 bases separated the two germline ends. Per the germline V gene, CDR1 is SGHRS and CDR2 is YFSETQ.

This chain connects TRBV6-1 to TRBJ1-5; no clear D gene. V lost 2 bases to trimming and J lost 6 bases, with 14 bases between them. CDR1 and CDR2 (germline): MNHNS, SASEGT. The CDR3 has 15 residues. As DNA, the CDR3 is TGTGCCAGCAGTGAAATGGACCCCCGGGGTCAGCCCCAGCATTTT. Translation gives CASSEMDPRGQPQHF.

As concerns this clone: The sample carries other DNA sequences with the same CDR3. This chain connects TRBV7-9 to TRBJ1-5; TRBD1 aligns across 8 bases. The CDR3 has 15 amino acids. Trimming removed 6 bases from V and 2 bases from J; junction bases left unmatched: 6. The germline V gene has CDR1 SEHNR and CDR2 FQNEAQ (reference sequence). The CDR3 DNA follows: TGTGCCAGCAGTCCCGGGACAGGTGGCAATCAGCCCCAGCATTTT. Its protein product is CASSPGTGGNQPQHF.

The chain joins TRBV5-1 to TRBJ2-1; perhaps TRBD2 as D (6 bases). The CDR3 sequence is 15 residues long. V gave up 3 bases and J gave up 4 bases, with 14 bases separating them. Germline V gives CDR1 SGHRS, CDR2 YFSETQ. The CDR3 region is CASSSSSGPYNEQFF. CDR3 sequence (DNA): TGCGCCAGCAGCTCCTCGAGCGGGCCTTACAATGAGCAGTTCTTC.

This chain connects TRBV4-2 to TRBJ2-2, with TRBD2 as a possible D gene (6 bases). The germline V and J ends were trimmed by 4 bases and 7 bases, with 10 bases remaining between them. The CDR3 sequence is 13 residues long. The germline gives CDR1 LGHNA, CDR2 YNFKEQ. This chain's CDR3 is CASSLVEGGELFF. The CDR3 bases are TGTGCCAGCAGCCTTGTGGAGGGCGGGGAGCTGTTTTTT.

This chain connects TRBV6-1 to TRBJ2-7; D is possibly TRBD2 (6 bases). CDR1 is MNHNS, CDR2 SASEGT, per germline. This CDR3 has 14 amino acids. The germline V and J ends were trimmed by 3 bases and 3 bases, with 12 bases remaining between them. The CDR3 protein is CASSEGGRYYEQYF. The DNA of the CDR3 is TGTGCCAGCAGTGAGGGAGGACGGTACTACGAGCAGTACTTC.

J is TRBJ2-7 and V is TRBV10-3; the match to TRBD1 covers 8 bases. Germline V CDR1 and CDR2: ENHRY, SYGVKD. The CDR3 has 16 residues. Trimming cost V 0 bases and J 0 bases; bases outside gene matches: 4. CDR3 protein: CAISESGTGGSYEQYF. The DNA for the CDR3 is TGTGCCATCAGTGAGTCTGGTACAGGGGGCTCCTACGAGCAGTACTTC.

This clone was found a few times. V and J are TRBV11-2 and TRBJ2-7; 12 bases map to TRBD2. Germline lookup yields CDR1 SGHAT and CDR2 FQNNGV. V was clipped by 5 bases and J by 3 bases; unmatched bases: 14. The CDR3 has 18 residues. In DNA form, the CDR3 reads TGTGCCAGCAGCCTCGGGACTAGCGGGTTCTGGATCGGCTACGAGCAGTACTTC. Its protein product is CASSLGTSGFWIGYEQYF.

Remarks on this clone: The sample carries other DNA sequences with the same CDR3. The chain is built from TRBV14 and TRBJ1-2; D call uncertain. V gave up 3 bases and J gave up 4 bases, with 9 bases separating them. In germline, CDR1 is SGHDN, CDR2 FVKESK. The length of the CDR3 is 13 residues. CDR3 sequence: CASSHGPSYGYTF. Here the CDR3 DNA reads TGTGCCAGCAGCCATGGGCCCAGCTATGGCTACACCTTC.

This chain connects TRBV13 to TRBJ2-7; 10 bases fit TRBD1. This CDR3 has 15 amino acids. Germline V gene sequence: CDR1 PRHDT, CDR2 FYEKMQ (reference sequence). Losses at the gene ends were 3 bases for V and 4 bases for J; bases not matched to a gene: 6. In DNA form, the CDR3 reads TGTGCCAGCAGCTTTTGGGGGACAGGGGAATACGAGCAGTACTTC. Translated: CASSFWGTGEYEQYF.

The genes are TRBV11-1 and TRBJ2-7; D gene unclear. V was pared by 7 bases and J by 1 base, with 17 bases between. The CDR3 runs 15 residues. Per germline, CDR1 SGHAT and CDR2 FQDESV (reference sequence). Here the CDR3 DNA reads TGTGCCAGCACCGACCCTGCCGGCGGATCCTACGAGCAGTACTTC. Amino acid sequence: CASTDPAGGSYEQYF.